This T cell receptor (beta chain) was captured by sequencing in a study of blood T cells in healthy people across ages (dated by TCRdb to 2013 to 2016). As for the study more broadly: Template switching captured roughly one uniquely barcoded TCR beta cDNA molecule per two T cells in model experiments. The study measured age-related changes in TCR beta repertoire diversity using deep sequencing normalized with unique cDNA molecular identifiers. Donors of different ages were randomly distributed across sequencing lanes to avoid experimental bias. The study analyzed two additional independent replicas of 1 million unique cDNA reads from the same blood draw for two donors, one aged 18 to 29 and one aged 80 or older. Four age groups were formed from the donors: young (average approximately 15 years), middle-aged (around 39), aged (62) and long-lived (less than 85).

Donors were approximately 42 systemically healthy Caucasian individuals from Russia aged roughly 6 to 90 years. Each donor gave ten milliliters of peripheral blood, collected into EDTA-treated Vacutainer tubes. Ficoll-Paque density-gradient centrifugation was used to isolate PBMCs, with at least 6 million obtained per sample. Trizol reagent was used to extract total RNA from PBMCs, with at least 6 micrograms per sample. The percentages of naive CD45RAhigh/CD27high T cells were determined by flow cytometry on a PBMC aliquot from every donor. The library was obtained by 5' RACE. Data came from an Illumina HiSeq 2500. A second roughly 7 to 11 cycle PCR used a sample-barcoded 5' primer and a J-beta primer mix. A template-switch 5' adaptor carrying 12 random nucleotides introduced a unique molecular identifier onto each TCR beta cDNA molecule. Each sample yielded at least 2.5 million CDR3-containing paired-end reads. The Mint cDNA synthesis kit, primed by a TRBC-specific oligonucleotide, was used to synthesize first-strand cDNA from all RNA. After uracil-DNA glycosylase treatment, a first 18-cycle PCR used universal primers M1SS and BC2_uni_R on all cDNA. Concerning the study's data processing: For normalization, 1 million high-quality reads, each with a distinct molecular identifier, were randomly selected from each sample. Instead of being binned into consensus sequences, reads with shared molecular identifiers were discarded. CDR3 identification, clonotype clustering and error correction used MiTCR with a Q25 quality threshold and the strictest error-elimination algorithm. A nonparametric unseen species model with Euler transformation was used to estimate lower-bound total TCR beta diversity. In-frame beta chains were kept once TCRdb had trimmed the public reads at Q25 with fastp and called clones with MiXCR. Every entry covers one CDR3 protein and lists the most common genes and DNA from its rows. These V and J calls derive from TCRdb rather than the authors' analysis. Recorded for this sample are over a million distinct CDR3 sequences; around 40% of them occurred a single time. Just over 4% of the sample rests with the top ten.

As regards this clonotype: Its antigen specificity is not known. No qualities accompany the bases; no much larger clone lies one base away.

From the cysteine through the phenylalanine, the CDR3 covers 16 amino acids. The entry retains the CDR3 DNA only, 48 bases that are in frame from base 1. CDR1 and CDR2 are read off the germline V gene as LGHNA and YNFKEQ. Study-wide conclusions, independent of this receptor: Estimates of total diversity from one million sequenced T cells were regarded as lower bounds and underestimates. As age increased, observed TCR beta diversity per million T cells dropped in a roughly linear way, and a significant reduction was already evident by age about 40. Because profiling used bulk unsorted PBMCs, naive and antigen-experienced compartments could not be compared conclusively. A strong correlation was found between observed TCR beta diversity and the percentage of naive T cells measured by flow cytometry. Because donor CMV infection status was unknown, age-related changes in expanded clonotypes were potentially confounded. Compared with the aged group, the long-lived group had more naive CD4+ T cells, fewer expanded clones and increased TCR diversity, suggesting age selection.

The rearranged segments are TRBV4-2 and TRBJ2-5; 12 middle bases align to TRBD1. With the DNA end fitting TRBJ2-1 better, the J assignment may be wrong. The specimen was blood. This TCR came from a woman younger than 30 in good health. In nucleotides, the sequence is TGTGCCAGCAGTCCTTGGGACAGGGGGCGCGAAGAGACCCAGTTCTTC. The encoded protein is CASSPWDRGREETQFF.